Given below is one TCR beta chain in context. The Seattle patients joined while their infection was active and were tracked longitudinally afterward. This sample is part of a study of blood T cell repertoires in COVID-19. About the research overall: Donors in the United States, Italy and Spain gave samples during acute or convalescent COVID-19. Nucleic acid was either cDNA or gDNA, and it came from T cells, B-cell-depleted T cells, or PBMCs.

The CDR3 consists of 15 residues. Germline-derived CDR1 and CDR2 are SQVTM and ANQGSEA. V was pared by 6 bases and J by 0 bases, with 4 bases of the junction left unmatched. Original data processing: Amplification with reference gene primers provided the estimates of nucleated cell counts. Generated by immunoSEQ multiplex PCR, the TCRdb table keeps only in-frame clones and is missing some. The V and J calls and clone size come from that table; D and trimming were worked out from the DNA. The sample comprises fewer than 650,000 clones, about 89% of which are singletons, and 7.8% rests with the top ten.

The TCR comes from a woman between 50 and 59 years old with COVID-19, enrolled during active disease. The V and J genes are TRBV29-1 and TRBJ2-2; 10 bases align to TRBD2. Material for sequencing was peripheral blood. The CDR3 DNA follows: TGCAGCGTCGGCGGACTAGCGGCGAACACCGGGGAGCTGTTTTTT. The encoded protein is CSVGGLAANTGELFF.